This TCR beta chain was found in a study of beta chain features in type 1 diabetes. In the study overall: Across all samples, about 100 million sorted cells were examined. Whole-study findings and limits: Naive, central memory and regulatory TCRB repertoires appeared more similar among patients than healthy donors.

Germline V gene lookup returns CDR1 SGHNT and CDR2 YYREEE (reference sequence). The CDR3 totals 13 residues, both ends included. Investigators reverse transcribed all isolated RNA, so they sequenced expressed TCRB transcripts. Here immunoSEQ multiplex PCR was the method, and the copy in TCRdb shows in-frame clones only, minus some. The sample has some 410,000 clones; roughly 13% are singletons. Comment on this clone: As yet, its antigen is unknown. It is unclear where the CDR3 begins or ends on the DNA, so no DNA is shown, and the CDR3 is as TCRdb lists it.

What was sequenced was naive CD4+ T cells from blood. This TCR came from a man aged 25-45 years in good health. The chain has TRBV5-4 and TRBJ2-2. CDR3 region: CASSQVGEGSSTF.